This T cell receptor beta chain emerged from a study of T cells expressing NK-cell markers. For the study at large: Within the sequenced cohort of eight donors, seven exhibited HCMV seropositivity and one was seronegative. Whole-study findings and limits: Unclear, still, was the HCMV specificity of the expanded NKG2C+ T cell clones. Researchers report these clonotypes also headed the CD3+CD56-NKG2C+ fraction in a few donors.

The cDNA for TCR beta came from 5'RACE template switching with UMIs. TCRdb reprocessed the 5' RACE reads and keeps a single row for each CDR3 protein, giving no DNA. The sample's table shows 250,000 to 300,000 distinct CDR3 sequences. A word on this clonotype: The antigen is unknown.

This CDR3 contains 15 residues. Sequenced material: blood T cells: a sorted CD56 or NKG2C T cell subset, CD4+ or CD8+ T cells, or bulk PBMC T cells (not recorded which). The sequence was obtained from a woman between 18 and 75 years old in good health. V usage is TRBV12-3 or TRBV12-4 and J usage is TRBJ1-6; the TRBD1 assignment by TCRdb is unverifiable without DNA. The CDR3 reads CASSLMGQGVSALHF.